The 3 T cell receptor beta chains reported below all come from one sample, sequenced in a study of T cell responses to AZD1222 COVID-19 vaccine. Sequencing used immunoSEQ multiplex PCR; TCRdb keeps in-frame clones, though not all of them. The repertoire includes over 45,000 clones, 70% to 90% of them detected once, and less than 6% sits in the top ten. This material consisted of peripheral blood, taken 28 days after the second AZD1222 dose. These receptors all come from an adult who received the AZD1222 COVID-19 vaccine.

This chain joins TRBV3-1 (or the pseudogene TRBV3-2) and TRBJ2-3; D remains unclear. The V end was cut by 4 bases, the J end by 8 bases, with 10 bases between. The CDR3 extends over 12 amino acids. Germline V gene lookup returns CDR1 LGHDT and CDR2 YNNKEL (reference sequence). CDR3 nucleotides: TGTGCCAGCAGCCCGACTGGCATTACGCAGTATTTT. It encodes CASSPTGITQYF.

J is TRBJ2-3 and V is TRBV12-5, with 7 bases that match TRBD1. The CDR3 runs to 16 residues. Per the germline V gene, CDR1 is LGHNT and CDR2 is FRNRAP. V was pared by 4 bases and J by 4 bases, with 11 bases of the junction left unmatched. The CDR3 DNA sequence: TGTGCTAGTGGTTGGGCGACAGGGTTAAAGGCAGATACGCAGTATTTT. This sequence encodes CASGWATGLKADTQYF. The variable domain in full, with the rest retrieved from reference TRBV12-5 and TRBJ2-3, is DARVTQTPRHKVTEMGQEVTMRCQPILGHNTVFWYRQTMMQGLELLAYFRNRAPLDDSGMPKDRFSAEMPDATLATLKIQPSEPRDSAVYFCASGWATGLKADTQYFGPGTRLTVL.

The chain links TRBV6-5 to TRBJ2-7, with 7 bases matching TRBD1. J gave up 2 bases and V 7 bases, and 11 bases lay outside the gene matches. The length of the CDR3 is 15 residues. Germline CDR1 and CDR2: MNHEY and SVGAGI. The CDR3 DNA reads as TGTGCCAGCACCTCAGAAGGGACAGCAACCTACGAGCAGTACTTC. Translated, it gives CASTSEGTATYEQYF.